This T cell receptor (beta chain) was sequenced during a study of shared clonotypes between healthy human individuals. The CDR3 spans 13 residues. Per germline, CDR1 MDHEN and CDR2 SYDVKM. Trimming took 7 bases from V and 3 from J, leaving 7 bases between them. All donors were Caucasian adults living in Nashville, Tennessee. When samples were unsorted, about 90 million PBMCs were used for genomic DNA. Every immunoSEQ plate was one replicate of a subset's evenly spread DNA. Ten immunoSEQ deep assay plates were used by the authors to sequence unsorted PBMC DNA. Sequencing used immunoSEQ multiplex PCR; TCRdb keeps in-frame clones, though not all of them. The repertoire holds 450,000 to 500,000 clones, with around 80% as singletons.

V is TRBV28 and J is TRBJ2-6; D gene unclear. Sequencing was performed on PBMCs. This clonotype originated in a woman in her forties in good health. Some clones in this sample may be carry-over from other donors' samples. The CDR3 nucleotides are TGTGCCAGCACCCCTGTTGGGGCCAACGTCCTGACTTTC. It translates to CASTPVGANVLTF.